The 21 T cell receptor beta chains given below trace back to one sample, sequenced in a study of cytomegalovirus exposure and HLA in healthy donors. The PCR made use of 60 Vbeta and 13 Jbeta primers. Here immunoSEQ multiplex PCR was the method, and the copy in TCRdb shows in-frame clones only, minus some. The table has fewer than 200,000 clones, 65% to 75% seen once. Input material: PBMCs. Source of these receptors: a girl aged 5 to 17 in good health and CMV-seronegative.

The chain employs TRBV7-2 and TRBJ1-2; possibly TRBD1 for D (6 bases). Deletions cut 4 bases from V and 4 bases from J, with 16 bases between. The CDR3 length is 15 residues. Germline V gene lookup returns CDR1 SGHTA and CDR2 FQGNSA. The CDR3 here is CASSWKTGNPYGYTF. The CDR3 nucleotides are TGTGCCAGCAGCTGGAAGACAGGAAACCCCTATGGCTACACCTTC.

In this sample, this clone turned up a few times. The chain has TRBV7-9 and TRBJ1-1; no definite D call. Germline V gives CDR1 SEHNR, CDR2 FQNEAQ (reference sequence). This CDR3 is built from 13 residues. The ends were cut back, 2 bases at V and 10 bases at J, with 14 bases in the middle. The CDR3 DNA follows: TGTGCCAGCAGCTTACCATCAGGAGGCTCAGCTTTCTTT. It specifies CASSLPSGGSAFF.

This clone has only a few counts. This chain links TRBV9 with TRBJ2-1, with 10 bases that match TRBD1. The CDR3 is 15 amino acids. J gave up 6 bases and V 6 bases, and 9 bases lay outside the gene matches. CDR1 is SGDLS, CDR2 YYNGEE, per germline. CDR3 sequence reads: CASNRWGQGSNEQFF. The CDR3 DNA reads TGTGCCAGCAACCGCTGGGGACAGGGGTCCAATGAGCAGTTCTTC.

The gene calls are TRBV6-5 and TRBJ2-7; 8 bases fit TRBD2. The CDR3 is 15 amino acids. Germline lookup yields CDR1 MNHEY and CDR2 SVGAGI. J gave up 0 bases and V 7 bases, and 8 bases lay outside the gene matches. Here the CDR3 reads CASNPGGDISYEQYF. Here the CDR3 DNA reads TGTGCCAGCAACCCGGGGGGGGATATCTCCTACGAGCAGTACTTC.

This CDR3 reads CASSLGARGSYNEQFF. The CDR3 DNA reads as TGTGCCAGCAGCTTAGGGGCCCGGGGCTCCTACAATGAGCAGTTCTTC. V and J are TRBV7-9 and TRBJ2-1; TRBD2 might be the D (5 bases). The germline V gene has CDR1 SEHNR and CDR2 FQNEAQ (reference sequence). The CDR3 has 16 amino acids. The V end was cut by 1 base, the J end by 0 bases, with 10 bases between.

This sequence joins TRBV10-3 and TRBJ1-1; D might be TRBD1 (5 bases). This CDR3 is 15 amino acids long. Germline V gives CDR1 ENHRY, CDR2 SYGVKD. V was clipped by 10 bases and J by 7 bases, with 25 bases between them. CDR3 in amino acids: CATGWGERTYGEAFF. The DNA of the CDR3 is TGTGCCACGGGATGGGGGGAGAGAACTTACGGTGAAGCTTTCTTT.

In its sample, this clone was seen a few times. The chain carries TRBV27 and TRBJ1-5; TRBD1 agrees at 9 bases. The CDR3 sequence is 16 residues long. Losses at the gene ends were 6 bases for V and 4 bases for J; bases not matched to a gene: 10. Germline V lookup: CDR1 MNHEY, CDR2 SMNVEV (reference sequence). CDR3 DNA sequence: TGTGCCAGCAGCCCGGGACAGGGAAGGGGGAATCAGCCCCAGCATTTT. It translates to CASSPGQGRGNQPQHF.

The rearrangement joins TRBV7-8 to TRBJ1-4; D may be TRBD1 (5 bases). V lost 3 bases and J lost 6, with 8 bases in between. The CDR3 covers 13 residues. Germline CDR1 reads SGHVS; CDR2 reads FQNEAQ. CDR3 nucleotide sequence: TGTGCCAGCAGCTTTTCCAGGGATGAAAAACTGTTTTTT. Its protein product is CASSFSRDEKLFF. The complete variable domain, with remaining parts taken from reference TRBV7-8 and TRBJ1-4, reads GAGVSQSPRYKVAKRGQDVALRCDPISGHVSLFWYQQALGQGPEFLTYFQNEAQLDKSGLPSDRFFAERPEGSVSTLKIQRTQQEDSAVYLCASSFSRDEKLFFGSGTQLSVL.

The rearrangement uses TRBV6-5 and TRBJ1-1, with D possibly TRBD1 on 6 matching bases. V lost 5 bases, J lost 5 bases, and 12 bases lay in between. The CDR3 length is 13 residues. Germline assignment: CDR1 MNHEY and CDR2 SVGAGI. The CDR3 DNA reads TGTGCCAGCAGTCAGGGGCAGCGAACTGAAGCTTTCTTT. This encodes CASSQGQRTEAFF.

This chain joins TRBV18 and TRBJ2-5; 7 bases match TRBD1. The CDR3 consists of 14 residues. In germline, CDR1 is KGHSH, CDR2 LQKENI. Trimming cost V 6 bases and J 3 bases; bases outside gene matches: 7. This CDR3 is CASSRSTGEETQYF. The CDR3 DNA sequence: TGTGCCAGCTCCCGAAGTACAGGGGAAGAGACCCAGTACTTC.

V gene TRBV6-4 combines with J gene TRBJ2-3, with D hard to call. Trimming took off 2 bases at V and 1 base at J, with 13 bases between the two ends. Germline lookup yields CDR1 MRHNA and CDR2 SNTAGT. This CDR3 is built from 16 residues. CDR3 in amino acids: CASSDRYQLGTDTQYF. CDR3 DNA sequence: TGTGCCAGCAGTGACCGGTACCAACTGGGCACAGATACGCAGTATTTT.

This clone was counted a few times. The chain uses TRBV5-1 and TRBJ2-3; D is ambiguous. The CDR3 is 15 amino acids. Germline-derived CDR1 and CDR2 are SGHRS and YFSETQ. The ends were cut back, 4 bases at V and 2 bases at J, with 14 bases in the middle. The CDR3 DNA reads as TGCGCCAGCAGCAGGCGCTGGGCAGCCACAGATACGCAGTATTTT. Protein product: CASSRRWAATDTQYF.

J is TRBJ1-1 and V is TRBV4-1; 8 bases are shared with TRBD1. The germline gives CDR1 MGHRA, CDR2 YSYEKL. This CDR3 is built from 13 residues. Losses at the gene ends were 5 bases for V and 4 bases for J; bases not matched to a gene: 3. The CDR3 here is CASSITGGTEAFF. CDR3 nucleotides: TGCGCCAGCAGCATCACAGGGGGCACTGAAGCTTTCTTT.

The chain uses TRBV27 and TRBJ1-2, with a weak D call TRBD1 (6 bases). The germline V and J ends were trimmed by 3 bases and 8 bases, with 13 bases remaining between them. CDR1 and CDR2 (germline): MNHEY, SMNVEV (reference sequence). The CDR3 extends over 13 amino acids. The CDR3, as DNA: TGTGCCAGCAGTTTCACAGGGACGGGGGGCTACACCTTC. Its translation is CASSFTGTGGYTF.

The chain links TRBV4-2 to TRBJ1-1, with 10 bases aligning to TRBD1. CDR3 length equals 16 residues. The V and J ends lost 4 bases and 3 bases, in that order; junction bases with no gene match: 8. Germline values: CDR1 LGHNA, CDR2 YNFKEQ. The CDR3 DNA sequence: TGTGCCAGCAGCCGCACGACAGGGGGCACGGACACTGAAGCTTTCTTT. This encodes CASSRTTGGTDTEAFF.

The rearrangement links TRBV13 to TRBJ2-7, with 8 bases aligning to TRBD2. The CDR3 loop spans 13 amino acids. Per the germline V gene, CDR1 is PRHDT and CDR2 is FYEKMQ (reference sequence). The J segment lost 3 bases and the V segment lost 4 bases, leaving 2 bases of the junction unmatched. Here the CDR3 reads CASSSGLDYEQYF. CDR3 DNA: TGTGCCAGCAGCTCGGGACTAGACTACGAGCAGTACTTC.

In its sample, this clone was seen once. This chain connects TRBV27 to TRBJ1-1; D gene uncertain. Germline V gene lookup returns CDR1 MNHEY and CDR2 SMNVEV (reference sequence). This CDR3 spans 11 amino acids. The V end was cut by 8 bases, the J end by 6 bases, with 10 bases between. The CDR3 here is CASAHGSEAFF. The CDR3 DNA sequence: TGTGCCAGCGCACACGGGTCTGAAGCTTTCTTT.

The sample holds one count of this clone. J is TRBJ1-2 and V is TRBV10-2, with 7 bases aligning to TRBD1. The trim removed 7 bases at V and 3 bases at J, leaving 14 bases unmatched. Per the germline V gene, CDR1 is WSHSY and CDR2 is SAAADI. This CDR3 has 16 amino acids. CDR3 residues: CASNPTGNTFDYGYTF. Here the CDR3 DNA reads TGCGCCAGCAACCCGACAGGGAACACATTTGACTATGGCTACACCTTC.

This clone has more than one count but fewer than ten. This chain connects TRBV6-5 to TRBJ1-1; the D is unclear. Trimming removed 0 bases from V and 1 base from J, with 12 bases in between. From germline, CDR1 is MNHEY and CDR2 SVGAGI. This CDR3 is 16 amino acids long. The chain's CDR3 is CASSYSRINKNTEAFF. As DNA, the CDR3 is TGTGCCAGCAGTTACTCGAGAATTAATAAGAACACTGAAGCTTTCTTT.

The rearrangement uses TRBV19 and TRBJ1-1, with 7 bases matching TRBD1. Trimming at V came to 8 bases and at J to 1 base, leaving 10 bases not matched to a gene. This CDR3 is built from 15 residues. Germline assignment: CDR1 LNHDA and CDR2 SQIVND (reference sequence). Written as DNA, the CDR3 is TGTGCCAGTGGGTTATCCGGGACAGCGAACACTGAAGCTTTCTTT. This codes for CASGLSGTANTEAFF.

In this sample, this clone turned up once. One end of the junction fails to match germline, which may point to a read error. The gene calls are TRBV7-3 and TRBJ2-1; no firm D call. The CDR3 totals 13 residues. The germline V gene has CDR1 SGHTA and CDR2 FQGTGA. The CDR3 sequence is CASNLNADHEQFF. CDR3 sequence (DNA): TGTGCCAGCAACTTAAACGCAGATCATGAGCAGTTCTTC. Based on the CDR3 plus reference TRBV7-3 and TRBJ2-1, the full variable domain is GAGVSQTPSNKVTEKGKYVELRCDPISGHTALYWYRQSLGQGPEFLIYFQGTGAADDSGLPNDRFFAVRPEGSVSTLKIQRTERGDSAVYLCASNLNADHEQFFGPGTRLTVL.